This TCR beta chain was identified in a study of molecular identifiers for immune sequencing clone quantification. Study overall: In replicates, RNA from about 20,000 or 100,000 naive CD8 cells was split five ways, four sequenced.

TCRdb ran MiXCR on the PCR reads and lists one entry per CDR3 protein. The repertoire holds 50,000 to 70,000 distinct CDR3 sequences, with about 18% as singletons. With RNA at 10%, 30% or 50%, naive CD8 libraries came from roughly 20,000 to 1,000,000 sorted cells. This CDR3 is 15 amino acids long. Germline assignment: CDR1 GTSNPN and CDR2 SVGIG (reference sequence). A note on this clonotype: This clone may be a read error of a much larger clone one base away.

This TCR came from a human donor in good health. Some libraries in this study had Jurkat cell RNA spiked in. The J gene is TRBJ2-1, the V gene TRBV30, with 12 bases lining up with TRBD2. The sample consisted of naive CD8+ T cells from blood, with Jurkat cell RNA spiked in. Subset noted: FACS-sorted CD8+CD4-CCR7+CD45RA+ naive T cells. In DNA form, the CDR3 reads TGTGCCTGGAGTCCACTAGCGGGAGGTTACAATGAGCAGTCCTTC. This encodes CAWSPLAGGYNEQSF.